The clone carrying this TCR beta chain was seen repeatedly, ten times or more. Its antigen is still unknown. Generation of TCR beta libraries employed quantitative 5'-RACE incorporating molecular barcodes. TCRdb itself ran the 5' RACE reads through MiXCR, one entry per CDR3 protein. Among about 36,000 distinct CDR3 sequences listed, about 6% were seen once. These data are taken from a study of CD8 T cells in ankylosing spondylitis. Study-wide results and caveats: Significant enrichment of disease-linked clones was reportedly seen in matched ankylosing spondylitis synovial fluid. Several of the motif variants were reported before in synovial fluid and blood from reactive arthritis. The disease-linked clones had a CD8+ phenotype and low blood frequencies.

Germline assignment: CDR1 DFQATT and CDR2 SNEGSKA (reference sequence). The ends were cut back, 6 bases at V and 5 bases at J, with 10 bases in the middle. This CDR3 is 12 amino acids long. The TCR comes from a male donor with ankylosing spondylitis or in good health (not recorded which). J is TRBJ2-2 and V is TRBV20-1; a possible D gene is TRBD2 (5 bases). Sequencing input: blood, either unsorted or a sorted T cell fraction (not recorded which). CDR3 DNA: TGCAGTGCGTCTGAGGGTACCGGGGAGCTGTTTTTT. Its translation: CSASEGTGELFF.